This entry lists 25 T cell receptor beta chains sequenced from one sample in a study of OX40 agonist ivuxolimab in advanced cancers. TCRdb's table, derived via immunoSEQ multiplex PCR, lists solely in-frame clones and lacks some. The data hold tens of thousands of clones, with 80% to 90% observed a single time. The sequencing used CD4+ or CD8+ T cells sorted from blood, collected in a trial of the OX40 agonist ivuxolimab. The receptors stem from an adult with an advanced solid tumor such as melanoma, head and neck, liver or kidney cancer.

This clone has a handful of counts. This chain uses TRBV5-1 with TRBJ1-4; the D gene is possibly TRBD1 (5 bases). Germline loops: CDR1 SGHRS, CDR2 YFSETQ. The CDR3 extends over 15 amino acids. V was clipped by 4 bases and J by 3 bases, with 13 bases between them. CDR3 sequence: CASSPGGIPNEKLFF. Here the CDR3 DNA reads TGCGCCAGCAGCCCGGGGGGGATTCCTAATGAAAAACTGTTTTTT.

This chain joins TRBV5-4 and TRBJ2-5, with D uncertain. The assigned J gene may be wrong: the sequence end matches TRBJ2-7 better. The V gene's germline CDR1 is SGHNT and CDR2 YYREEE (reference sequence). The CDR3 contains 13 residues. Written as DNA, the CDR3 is TGTGCCAGCAGCTGGCCGAGGCGTGCCGAGCAGTACTTC. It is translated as CASSWPRRAEQYF.

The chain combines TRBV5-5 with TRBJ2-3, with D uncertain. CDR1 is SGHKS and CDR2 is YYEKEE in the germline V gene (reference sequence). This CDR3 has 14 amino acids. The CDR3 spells CAVALSVSTDTQYF. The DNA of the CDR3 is TGTGCTGTCGCGTTGTCGGTGAGCACAGATACGCAGTATTTT.

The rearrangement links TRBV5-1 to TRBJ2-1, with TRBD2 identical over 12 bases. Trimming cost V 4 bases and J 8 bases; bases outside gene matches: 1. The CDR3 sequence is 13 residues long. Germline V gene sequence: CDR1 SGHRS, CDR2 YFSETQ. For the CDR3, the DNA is TGCGCCAGCAGCGCTAGCGGGGGGGATGAGCAGTTCTTC. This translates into CASSASGGDEQFF.

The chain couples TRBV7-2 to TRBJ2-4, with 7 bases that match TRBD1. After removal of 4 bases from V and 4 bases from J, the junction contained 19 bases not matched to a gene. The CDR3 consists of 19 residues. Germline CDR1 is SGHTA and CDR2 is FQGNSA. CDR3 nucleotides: TGTGCCAGCAGCTCAACGTTAAGATTCGGGACAGCGCGAAAAAACATTCAGTACTTC. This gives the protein CASSSTLRFGTARKNIQYF.

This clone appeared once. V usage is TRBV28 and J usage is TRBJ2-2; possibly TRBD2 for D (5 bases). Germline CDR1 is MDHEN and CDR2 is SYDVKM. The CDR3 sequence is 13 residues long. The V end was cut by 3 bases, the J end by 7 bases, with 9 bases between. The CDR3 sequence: CASSFPGNGELFF. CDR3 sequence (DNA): TGTGCCAGCAGTTTCCCGGGGAACGGGGAGCTGTTTTTT.

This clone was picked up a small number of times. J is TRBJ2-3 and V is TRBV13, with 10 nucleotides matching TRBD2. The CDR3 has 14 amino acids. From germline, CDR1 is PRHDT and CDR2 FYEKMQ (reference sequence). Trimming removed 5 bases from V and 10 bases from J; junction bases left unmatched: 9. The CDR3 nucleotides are TGTGCCAGCAGCCAAGGTCTAGCGGGGGACCCGCAGTATTTT. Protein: CASSQGLAGDPQYF.

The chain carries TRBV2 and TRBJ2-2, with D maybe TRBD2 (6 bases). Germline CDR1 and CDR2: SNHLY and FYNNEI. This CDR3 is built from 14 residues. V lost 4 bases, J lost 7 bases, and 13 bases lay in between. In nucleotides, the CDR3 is TGTGCCAGCAGTGTAGGGACTTCAAGCGGGGAGCTGTTTTTT. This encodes CASSVGTSSGELFF.

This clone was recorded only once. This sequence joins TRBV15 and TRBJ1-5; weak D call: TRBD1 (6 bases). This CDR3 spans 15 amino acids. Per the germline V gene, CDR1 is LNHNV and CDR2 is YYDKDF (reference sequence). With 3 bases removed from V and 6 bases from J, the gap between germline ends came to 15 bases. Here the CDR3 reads CATSRGPEGGQPQHF. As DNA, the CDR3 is TGTGCCACCAGCAGGGGGCCCGAGGGGGGTCAGCCCCAGCATTTT.

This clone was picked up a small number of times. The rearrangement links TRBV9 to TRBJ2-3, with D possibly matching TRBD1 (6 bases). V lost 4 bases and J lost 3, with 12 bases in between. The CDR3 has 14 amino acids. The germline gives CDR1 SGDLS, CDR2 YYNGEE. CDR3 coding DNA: TGTGCCAGCAGCCGGGACATGGGAACAGATACGCAGTATTTT. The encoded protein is CASSRDMGTDTQYF.

DNA for the CDR3: TGTGCCAGTAGTGTGGGACTAGCGGGGTACACAGATACGCAGTATTTT. Protein: CASSVGLAGYTDTQYF. The chain links TRBV19 to TRBJ2-3; 13 bases map to TRBD2. This CDR3 region has 16 residues. Germline V gene data show CDR1 as LNHDA and CDR2 as SQIVND (reference sequence). The junction had 4 bases not matched to a gene; V was cut back by 5 bases and J by 2 bases.

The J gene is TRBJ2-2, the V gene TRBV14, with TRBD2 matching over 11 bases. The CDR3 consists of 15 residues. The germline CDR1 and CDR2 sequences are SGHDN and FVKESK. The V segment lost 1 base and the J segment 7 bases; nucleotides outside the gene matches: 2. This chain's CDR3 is CASSQGLAGIGELFF. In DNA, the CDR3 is TGTGCCAGCAGCCAAGGACTAGCGGGAATCGGGGAGCTGTTTTTT.

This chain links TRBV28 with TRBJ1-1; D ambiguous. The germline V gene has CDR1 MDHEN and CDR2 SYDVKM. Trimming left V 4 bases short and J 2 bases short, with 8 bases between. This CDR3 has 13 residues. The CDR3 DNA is TGTGCCAGCAGTTACGAGGTTAACACTGAAGCTTTCTTT. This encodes CASSYEVNTEAFF.

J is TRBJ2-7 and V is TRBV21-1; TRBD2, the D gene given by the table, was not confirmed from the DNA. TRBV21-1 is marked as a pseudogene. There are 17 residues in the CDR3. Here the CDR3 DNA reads TGTGCCAGCAGCCCCAGGGCCCGCGGGAGGAGTGGGTACGAGCAGTACTTC. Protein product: CASSPRARGRSGYEQYF.

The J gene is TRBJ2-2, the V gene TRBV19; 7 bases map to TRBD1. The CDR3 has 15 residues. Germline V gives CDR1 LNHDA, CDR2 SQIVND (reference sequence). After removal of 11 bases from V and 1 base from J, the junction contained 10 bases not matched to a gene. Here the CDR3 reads CAATSGTVNTGELFF. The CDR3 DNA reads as TGTGCCGCAACCTCCGGGACAGTGAACACCGGGGAGCTGTTTTTT. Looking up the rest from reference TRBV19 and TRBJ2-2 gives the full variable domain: DGGITQSPKYLFRKEGQNVTLSCEQNLNHDAMYWYRQDPGQGLRLIYYSQIVNDFQKGDIAEGYSVSREKKESFPLTVTSAQKNPTAFYLCAATSGTVNTGELFFGEGSRLTVL.

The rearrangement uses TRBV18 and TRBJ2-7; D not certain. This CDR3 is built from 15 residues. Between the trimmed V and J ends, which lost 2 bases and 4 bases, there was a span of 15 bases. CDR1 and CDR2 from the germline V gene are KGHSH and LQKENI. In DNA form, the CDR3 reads TGTGCCAGCTCACCAATCAGCGACTCGATTTACGAGCAGTACTTC. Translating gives CASSPISDSIYEQYF. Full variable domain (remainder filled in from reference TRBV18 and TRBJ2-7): NAGVMQNPRHLVRRRGQEARLRCSPMKGHSHVYWYRQLPEEGLKFMVYLQKENIIDESGMPKERFSAEFPKEGPSILRIQQVVRGDSAAYFCASSPISDSIYEQYFGPGTRLTVT.

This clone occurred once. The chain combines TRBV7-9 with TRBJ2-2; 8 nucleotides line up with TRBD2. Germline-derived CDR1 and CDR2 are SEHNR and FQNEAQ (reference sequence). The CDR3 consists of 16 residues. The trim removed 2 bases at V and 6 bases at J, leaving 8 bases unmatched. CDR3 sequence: CASSLRLGLGPGELFF. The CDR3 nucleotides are TGTGCCAGCAGCTTACGCCTGGGACTAGGTCCCGGGGAGCTGTTTTTT.

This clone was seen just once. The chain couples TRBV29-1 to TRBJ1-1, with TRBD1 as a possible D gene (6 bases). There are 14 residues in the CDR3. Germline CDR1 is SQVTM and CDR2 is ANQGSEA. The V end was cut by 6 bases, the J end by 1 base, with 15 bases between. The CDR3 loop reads CSVAWGGANTEAFF. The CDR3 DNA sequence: TGCAGCGTGGCTTGGGGGGGGGCGAACACTGAAGCTTTCTTT.

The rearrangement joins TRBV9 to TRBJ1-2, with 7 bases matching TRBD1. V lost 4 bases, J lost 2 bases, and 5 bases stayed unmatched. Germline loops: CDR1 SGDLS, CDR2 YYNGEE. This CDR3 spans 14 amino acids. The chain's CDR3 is CASSPQQGNYGYTF. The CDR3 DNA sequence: TGTGCCAGCAGCCCCCAACAGGGGAACTATGGCTACACCTTC.

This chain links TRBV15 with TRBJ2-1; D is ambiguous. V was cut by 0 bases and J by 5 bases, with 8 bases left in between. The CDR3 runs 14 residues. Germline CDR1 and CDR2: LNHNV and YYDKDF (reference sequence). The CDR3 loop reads CATSRDGGNNEQFF. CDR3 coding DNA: TGTGCCACCAGCAGAGACGGTGGCAACAATGAGCAGTTCTTC.

Here the CDR3 reads CASSRGTSLKTQYF. The DNA of the CDR3 is TGTGCCAGCAGCCGCGGGACTAGCTTGAAGACCCAGTACTTC. This chain uses TRBV5-6 with TRBJ2-5, with TRBD2 identical over 9 bases. V lost 4 bases, J lost 6 bases, and 7 bases stayed unmatched. There are 14 residues in the CDR3. Looked up from germline, CDR1 is SGHDT and CDR2 is YYEEEE.

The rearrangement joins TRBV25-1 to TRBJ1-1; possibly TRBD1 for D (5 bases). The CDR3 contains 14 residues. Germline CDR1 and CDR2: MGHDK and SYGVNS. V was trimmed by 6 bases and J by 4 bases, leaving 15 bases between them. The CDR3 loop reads CASSPIGVITEAFF. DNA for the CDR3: TGTGCCAGCAGCCCAATAGGGGTTATCACTGAAGCTTTCTTT. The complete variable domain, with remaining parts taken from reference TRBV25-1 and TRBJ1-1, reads EADIYQTPRYLVIGTGKKITLECSQTMGHDKMYWYQQDPGMELHLIHYSYGVNSTEKGDLSSESTVSRIRTEHFPLTLESARPSHTSQYLCASSPIGVITEAFFGQGTRLTVV.

The CDR3, as DNA: TGTGCCAGCTCATCCGGACAGAACACTGAAGCTTTCTTT. This gives the protein CASSSGQNTEAFF. V gene TRBV18 combines with J gene TRBJ1-1; tentative D call: TRBD1 (5 bases). The CDR3 is 13 amino acids. Germline CDR1 KGHSH, CDR2 LQKENI. V lost 5 bases and J lost 1, with 8 bases in between. The whole variable domain, remainder taken from reference TRBV18 and TRBJ1-1, is NAGVMQNPRHLVRRRGQEARLRCSPMKGHSHVYWYRQLPEEGLKFMVYLQKENIIDESGMPKERFSAEFPKEGPSILRIQQVVRGDSAAYFCASSSGQNTEAFFGQGTRLTVV.

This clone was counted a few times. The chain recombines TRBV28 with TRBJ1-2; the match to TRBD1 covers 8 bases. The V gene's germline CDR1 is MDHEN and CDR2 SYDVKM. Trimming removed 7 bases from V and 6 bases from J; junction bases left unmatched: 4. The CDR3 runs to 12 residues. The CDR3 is CASTPTGDGYTF. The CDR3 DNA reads TGTGCCAGCACCCCGACAGGGGATGGCTACACCTTC.

CDR3 in DNA: TGTGCCAGCAGTGTAAGGGAAACCGGGGAGCTGTTTTTT. This codes for CASSVRETGELFF. V is TRBV6-1 and J is TRBJ2-2, with D hard to call. V was shortened by 4 bases and J by 5 bases, with 8 bases between the two germline ends. Germline V gene lookup returns CDR1 MNHNS and CDR2 SASEGT. The CDR3 loop spans 13 amino acids.